Below are 10 T cell receptor beta chains sequenced from a single sample in a study of shared clonotypes between healthy human individuals. CD45RO-negative cells were positively selected for CCR7, leaving out terminally differentiated effector memory CD45RA+ cells. Libraries were prepared by immunoSEQ multiplex PCR; TCRdb keeps only in-frame clonotypes and omits some of them. Of about 2,200,000 clones listed, 85% to 95% are singletons. The specimen sequenced was naive CD8+ T cells from PBMCs. Receptors originate from a man younger than 30 in good health. Some clones in this sample may be carry-over from other donors' samples.

V is TRBV11-2 and J is TRBJ2-1; D may be TRBD2 (6 bases). Germline V CDR1 and CDR2: SGHAT, FQNNGV. This CDR3 is 16 amino acids long. V was cut by 1 base and J by 3 bases, with 13 bases left in between. In DNA, the CDR3 is TGTGCCAGCAGCTTAGTCGTGGGAGGAATCTACAATGAGCAGTTCTTC. This encodes CASSLVVGGIYNEQFF.

This clone showed up just a few times. The rearrangement uses TRBV14 and TRBJ1-1; D might be TRBD1 (6 bases). Germline V CDR1 and CDR2: SGHDN, FVKESK. V was pared by 4 bases and J by 0 bases, with 9 bases between. The CDR3 runs to 14 residues. CDR3 amino acids: CASSPDSLNTEAFF. CDR3 in DNA: TGTGCCAGCAGCCCGGACAGCCTGAACACTGAAGCTTTCTTT.

V usage is TRBV29-1 and J usage is TRBJ2-1; the D call may be TRBD1 or TRBD2 (5 bases each). CDR1 is SQVTM and CDR2 is ANQGSEA in the germline V gene. The CDR3 extends over 15 amino acids. V was cut by 7 bases and J by 2 bases, with 18 bases left in between. CDR3 in DNA: TGCAGCGCCCCCTCGGCAGGGAGTACCTACAATGAGCAGTTCTTC. Its protein is CSAPSAGSTYNEQFF.

This clone was counted once. The rearrangement links TRBV14 to TRBJ2-3; 7 bases match TRBD1. V was clipped by 0 bases and J by 0 bases; unmatched bases: 3. There are 16 residues in the CDR3. Germline V CDR1 and CDR2: SGHDN, FVKESK. The CDR3 loop reads CASSQDPGGSTDTQYF. DNA for the CDR3: TGTGCCAGCAGCCAAGATCCAGGGGGTAGCACAGATACGCAGTATTTT.

The J gene is TRBJ2-7, the V gene TRBV6-6; D call uncertain. The CDR3 extends over 15 amino acids. Trimming pared 6 bases from V and 0 bases from J, leaving 15 bases between. Germline CDR1 is MNHNY and CDR2 is SVGAGI (reference sequence). This chain's CDR3 is CASRRTSESSYEQYF. CDR3 DNA: TGTGCCAGCAGAAGGACCTCAGAGAGCTCCTACGAGCAGTACTTC.

This chain uses TRBV11-2 with TRBJ1-5; unclear D gene. V lost 6 bases, J lost 2 bases, and 20 bases lay in between. The germline CDR1 and CDR2 sequences are SGHAT and FQNNGV. There are 17 residues in the CDR3. CDR3 sequence (DNA): TGTGCCAGCAGACAAGAGGTTGGGCTGTTGGGCAATCAGCCCCAGCATTTT. Residues: CASRQEVGLLGNQPQHF.

V gene TRBV5-6 combines with J gene TRBJ1-4; D call uncertain. Germline-derived CDR1 and CDR2 are SGHDT and YYEEEE. The CDR3 is made up of 13 amino acids. Between the trimmed V and J ends, which lost 3 bases and 8 bases, there was a span of 11 bases. CDR3 amino acids: CASSSDGVEKLFF. The CDR3 bases are TGTGCCAGCAGCTCCGACGGTGTGGAAAAACTGTTTTTT.

The chain links TRBV7-2 to TRBJ1-1, with unresolved D. Germline CDR1 is SGHTA and CDR2 is FQGNSA. The CDR3 sequence is 13 residues long. V lost 1 base, J lost 6 bases, and 9 bases lay in between. CDR3 loop: CASSLVILAEAFF. Written as DNA, the CDR3 is TGTGCCAGCAGCTTAGTGATTTTGGCTGAAGCTTTCTTT.

V gene TRBV11-2 combines with J gene TRBJ1-2; TRBD1 matches 7 bases. V was clipped by 4 bases and J by 3 bases; unmatched bases: 5. The CDR3 totals 14 residues. Germline assignment: CDR1 SGHAT and CDR2 FQNNGV. DNA for the CDR3: TGTGCCAGCAGCTCAGAGGGGGCTCACTATGGCTACACCTTC. Translating gives CASSSEGAHYGYTF. Drawing the rest from reference TRBV11-2 and TRBJ1-2, the complete variable domain is EAGVAQSPRYKIIEKRQSVAFWCNPISGHATLYWYQQILGQGPKLLIQFQNNGVVDDSQLPKDRFSAERLKGVDSTLKIQPAKLEDSAVYLCASSSEGAHYGYTFGSGTRLTVV.

The rearrangement joins TRBV14 to TRBJ2-7; possibly TRBD1 for D (5 bases). CDR1 SGHDN and CDR2 FVKESK come from the germline V gene. Between the trimmed V and J ends, which lost 1 base and 9 bases, there was a span of 19 bases. This CDR3 has 15 residues. Here the CDR3 reads CASSQGKQVRNRQYF. CDR3 bases: TGTGCCAGCAGCCAAGGTAAACAGGTCCGGAATAGGCAGTACTTC.